The sequence of this T cell receptor (beta chain) was determined in a study of blood T cell repertoires in COVID-19 (dated by TCRdb to 2018 to 2020). Regarding the study in general: Samples from collaborators originated in the United States, Italy and Spain and spanned both the acute and convalescent phases of COVID-19. The material from the prospective study consisted of cDNA or gDNA derived from T cells, B-cell-depleted T cells, or PBMCs. The dataset comprised deeply sampled blood TCRbeta repertoires from subjects exposed to, actively infected with, or recovered from COVID-19. The repertoires were released in a freely available public database intended as a resource for research on the immune response to SARS-CoV-2. Sample metadata almost always included a de-identified subject ID, COVID-19 status, age in years and sex. Where HLA class I and class II types were available, the types were taken from metadata supplied by the sample provider, not from assay-based typing. The samples were drawn from two sources: the first 160 participants of the ongoing ImmuneRACE study, and 950 to 1,500 subjects contributed by 6 global collaborators. The full study reports these points: The quantity of clinical and demographic metadata differed by source and by participant and was supplied without curation.

To note about this clone: Its antigen is unknown. No much larger clone exists at a distance of one base, and base qualities are not known.

The collaborating institutions used their own protocols to collect whole blood in K2EDTA tubes. For TCRbeta analysis, collaborators shipped samples in one of three forms: frozen whole blood, isolated PBMCs, or DNA extracted from either of those sample types. Germline trimming: 8 bases from V, 2 bases from J; junction bases outside gene matches: 3. CDR1 is given as SGHTA and CDR2 as FQGNSA, both from the germline V gene. Counted from cysteine to phenylalanine, this CDR3 has 13 amino acids. Solely the CDR3 DNA is kept, with 39 bases framed from the first base. TCRbeta CDR3 regions were amplified from genomic DNA by means of the immunoSEQ Assay, a bias-controlled multiplex PCR. From the authors' description of their analysis: Nucleated cell counts per sample were estimated from amplification of reference gene primers within the assay. To quantify the absolute abundance of each unique TCRbeta CDR3 rearrangement, sequence reads were collapsed and filtered. Productive Simpson clonality was computed per sample as the square root of Simpson's diversity index over productive rearrangements. TCRdb's version of the immuneACCESS table is confined to in-frame rearrangements and falls short of the full clone set. An unresolved V gene accounts for under half of the shortfall where checked; the remainder is of unknown origin. V and J calls and clone size are copied from that table; D and trimming were computed from the DNA. The sample data list approximately 52,000 clones, and over 75% of these were observed just once. The top ten clones comprise around 9.6% of the sample.

Sequenced sample: peripheral blood. The chain was built from TRBV7-2 and TRBJ2-3, with 8 central nucleotides matching TRBD2. The TCR comes from a human donor in a cohort sampled during active COVID-19. The CDR3 corresponds to CASAREATDTQYF. The DNA sequence follows: TGTGCCAGCGCGCGGGAGGCCACAGATACGCAGTATTTT.